A single sample gave rise to the 3 T cell receptor beta chains below, sequenced in a study of cytomegalovirus exposure and HLA in healthy donors. Use of 60 Vbeta and 13 Jbeta primers characterized the PCR. The data were produced by immunoSEQ multiplex PCR, yet TCRdb's version contains in-frame clones alone and is incomplete. The sample shows roughly 140,000 clones, around 79% of them seen only once. Sequencing was performed on PBMCs. The receptors derive from a man between 35 and 55 years old in good health and CMV-seropositive.

V usage is TRBV4-2 and J usage is TRBJ2-2; D is perhaps TRBD2 (6 bases). CDR3 length equals 15 residues. V dropped 5 bases and J dropped 4 bases, with 14 bases sitting between them. The germline CDR1 and CDR2 sequences are LGHNA and YNFKEQ. This CDR3 reads CASSTAGGSTGELFF. The CDR3 DNA follows: TGTGCCAGCAGCACGGCCGGGGGTTCCACCGGGGAGCTGTTTTTT.

J is TRBJ2-2 and V is TRBV27; 9 bases line up with TRBD2. V was pared by 6 bases and J by 2 bases, with 7 bases of the junction left unmatched. CDR1 is MNHEY and CDR2 is SMNVEV in the germline V gene (reference sequence). This CDR3 has 16 amino acids. The CDR3 bases are TGTGCCAGCAGATTAGCGGGAGTCTACAACACCGGGGAGCTGTTTTTT. Translated: CASRLAGVYNTGELFF.

The chain couples TRBV9 to TRBJ2-1; 9 bases match TRBD1. CDR1 is SGDLS and CDR2 is YYNGEE in the germline V gene. The CDR3 runs to 14 residues. The V and J ends lost 4 bases and 7 bases, in that order; junction bases with no gene match: 6. CDR3 sequence: CASSLGTGRNEQFF. CDR3 coding DNA: TGTGCCAGCAGCCTTGGGACAGGGAGGAATGAGCAGTTCTTC.